Listed below are T cell receptor beta chains from one sample, sequenced in a study of cytomegalovirus exposure and HLA in healthy donors. Method: immunoSEQ multiplex PCR; TCRdb's copy keeps in-frame clones and lacks some. The data contain approximately 120,000 clones, roughly 80% of them singletons. The sample comprised PBMCs. These receptors all stem from a man aged 30 to 45 in good health and CMV-seropositive. Each CDR3 is given with its conserved first and last residue. Fields, in order: clone size, V gene, CDR3 length, J gene, D gene, CDR3 DNA, CDR3 protein. The D gene is left open where the match is weak. Only part of the rows carry a size: once, few, many, or a class if the clone is expanded.

clone size: NA; V gene: TRBV28; CDR3 length: 16; J gene: TRBJ1-1; D gene: NA; CDR3 DNA: TGTGCCAGCAGTTTACCGGGGGGCGGGCTGAACACTGAAGCTTTCTTT; CDR3 protein: CASSLPGGGLNTEAFF
clone size: NA; V gene: TRBV7-2; CDR3 length: 15; J gene: TRBJ2-1; D gene: TRBD2; CDR3 DNA: TGTGCCAGCAGCCCAGGGGTAGCGGGGGTAAATGAGCAGTTCTTC; CDR3 protein: CASSPGVAGVNEQFF
clone size: once; V gene: TRBV10-3; CDR3 length: 16; J gene: TRBJ2-6; D gene: NA; CDR3 DNA: TGTGCCATCAGAAAAAGAGGTGGCTCTGGGGCCAACGGCCTGACTTTC; CDR3 protein: CAIRKRGGSGANGLTF
clone size: NA; V gene: TRBV5-1; CDR3 length: 14; J gene: TRBJ2-5; D gene: TRBD2; CDR3 DNA: TGCGCCAGCAGCTTTGGGACTAGCGTAGAGACCCAGTACTTC; CDR3 protein: CASSFGTSVETQYF
clone size: few; V gene: TRBV6-5; CDR3 length: 16; J gene: TRBJ2-2; D gene: NA; CDR3 DNA: TGTGCCAGCAGTTACTCGAGGACACTAAACACCGGGGAGCTGTTTTTT; CDR3 protein: CASSYSRTLNTGELFF
clone size: NA; V gene: TRBV9; CDR3 length: 13; J gene: TRBJ1-2; D gene: NA; CDR3 DNA: TGTGCCAGCAGCGTAGGAGGAGGCTATGGCTACACCTTC; CDR3 protein: CASSVGGGYGYTF
clone size: once; V gene: TRBV7-3; CDR3 length: 20; J gene: TRBJ1-6; D gene: TRBD1; CDR3 DNA: TGTGCCAGCAGCCCAGACAGGGGGCTCCCAGGGGACTCCTATAATTCACCCCTCCACTTT; CDR3 protein: CASSPDRGLPGDSYNSPLHF
clone size: NA; V gene: TRBV6-4; CDR3 length: 13; J gene: TRBJ2-5; D gene: NA; CDR3 DNA: TGTGCCAGCAGCCCGACAGGTCAAGAGACCCAGTACTTC; CDR3 protein: CASSPTGQETQYF
clone size: NA; V gene: TRBV15; CDR3 length: 13; J gene: TRBJ2-1; D gene: NA; CDR3 DNA: TGTGCCACCAGCAGAGATGCACCGGATGAGCAGTTCTTC; CDR3 protein: CATSRDAPDEQFF
clone size: NA; V gene: TRBV12-5; CDR3 length: 12; J gene: TRBJ1-1; D gene: NA; CDR3 DNA: TGTGCTAGTGGTTTGACAGGGACTGAAGCTTTCTTT; CDR3 protein: CASGLTGTEAFF
clone size: NA; V gene: TRBV13; CDR3 length: 17; J gene: TRBJ2-1; D gene: NA; CDR3 DNA: TGTGCCAGCAGCCCGCTCGGAGGTAGCAGCGCTTACAATGAGCAGTTCTTC; CDR3 protein: CASSPLGGSSAYNEQFF
clone size: NA; V gene: TRBV9; CDR3 length: 15; J gene: TRBJ2-1; D gene: TRBD2; CDR3 DNA: TGTGCCAGCAGCCCCCGGGAGGGGGGGCTTAGTGAGCAGTTCTTC; CDR3 protein: CASSPREGGLSEQFF
clone size: NA; V gene: TRBV6-1; CDR3 length: 14; J gene: TRBJ2-3; D gene: TRBD1; CDR3 DNA: TGTGCCAGTTACAGGGGCGAACACACAGATACGCAGTATTTT; CDR3 protein: CASYRGEHTDTQYF
clone size: NA; V gene: TRBV29-1; CDR3 length: 16; J gene: TRBJ2-1; D gene: TRBD2; CDR3 DNA: TGCAGCGTTGGGAAGGGGCGGGGGGACTCCTACAATGAGCAGTTCTTC; CDR3 protein: CSVGKGRGDSYNEQFF
clone size: NA; V gene: TRBV11-2; CDR3 length: 12; J gene: TRBJ1-1; D gene: NA; CDR3 DNA: TGTGCCAGCAGCCCAATTGTCCGGGGAGCTTTCTTT; CDR3 protein: CASSPIVRGAFF
clone size: NA; V gene: TRBV6-5; CDR3 length: 14; J gene: TRBJ1-5; D gene: NA; CDR3 DNA: TGTGCCAGCAAGGTAACCGGGTCAAATCAGCCCCAGCATTTT; CDR3 protein: CASKVTGSNQPQHF
clone size: once; V gene: TRBV6-5; CDR3 length: 14; J gene: TRBJ2-7; D gene: NA; CDR3 DNA: TGTGCCAGCAGCCCCCTGCCAGGGTCCTACGAGCAGTACTTC; CDR3 protein: CASSPLPGSYEQYF
clone size: few; V gene: TRBV5-1; CDR3 length: 12; J gene: TRBJ2-1; D gene: TRBD2; CDR3 DNA: TGCGCCAGCAGCGAACCGGGGGGGGAGCAGTTCTTC; CDR3 protein: CASSEPGGEQFF
clone size: NA; V gene: TRBV27; CDR3 length: 15; J gene: TRBJ1-1; D gene: NA; CDR3 DNA: TGTGCCAGCAGCCTCCTAGGGGATATGAACACTGAAGCTTTCTTT; CDR3 protein: CASSLLGDMNTEAFF
clone size: NA; V gene: TRBV19; CDR3 length: 20; J gene: TRBJ2-2; D gene: TRBD1; CDR3 DNA: TGTGCCAGTAGTATAGTAACCGTGGTGTGGGACAGGGGGAACACCGGGGAGCTGTTTTTT; CDR3 protein: CASSIVTVVWDRGNTGELFF
clone size: NA; V gene: TRBV11-3; CDR3 length: 15; J gene: TRBJ1-6; D gene: NA; CDR3 DNA: TGTGCCAGCAGCTTAGACGGGTCGGATTATTCACCCCTCCACTTT; CDR3 protein: CASSLDGSDYSPLHF
clone size: NA; V gene: TRBV7-9; CDR3 length: 13; J gene: TRBJ2-1; D gene: NA; CDR3 DNA: TGTTCCATTTCGGACTCCACCGGCAATGAGCAGTTCTTC; CDR3 protein: CSISDSTGNEQFF
clone size: once; V gene: TRBV7-6; CDR3 length: 17; J gene: TRBJ1-6; D gene: TRBD1; CDR3 DNA: TGTGCCAGCAGCCAATCACTTACGGGACAGCCCGATTCACCCCTCCACTTT; CDR3 protein: CASSQSLTGQPDSPLHF
clone size: NA; V gene: TRBV7-8; CDR3 length: 16; J gene: TRBJ2-1; D gene: NA; CDR3 DNA: TGTGCCAGCAGCTCCGCAAGGTCTGGGCTCAGCAATGAGCAGTTCTTC; CDR3 protein: CASSSARSGLSNEQFF
clone size: NA; V gene: TRBV7-9; CDR3 length: 18; J gene: TRBJ2-3; D gene: TRBD1; CDR3 DNA: TGTGCCAGCAGCCGACTTTTCCGGGCAGGGGGCAGCCCAGATACGCAGTATTTT; CDR3 protein: CASSRLFRAGGSPDTQYF
clone size: NA; V gene: TRBV7-8; CDR3 length: 15; J gene: TRBJ1-1; D gene: TRBD1; CDR3 DNA: TGTGCCAGCAGCGTCGGGACAGTATGGTCCACTGAAGCTTTCTTT; CDR3 protein: CASSVGTVWSTEAFF
clone size: NA; V gene: TRBV5-6; CDR3 length: 18; J gene: TRBJ1-5; D gene: NA; CDR3 DNA: TGTGCCAGCAGCCGATGGGGGGAGGGGGGCGTTAGCAATCAGCCCCAGCATTTT; CDR3 protein: CASSRWGEGGVSNQPQHF
clone size: NA; V gene: TRBV7-3; CDR3 length: 14; J gene: TRBJ2-5; D gene: NA; CDR3 DNA: TGTGCCAGCAGCTTATTCGGGCGGGAAGAGACCCAGTACTTC; CDR3 protein: CASSLFGREETQYF
clone size: NA; V gene: TRBV7-9; CDR3 length: 14; J gene: TRBJ1-2; D gene: TRBD1; CDR3 DNA: TGTGCCAGCAGCCCGGACAGGGCGAACTATGGCTACACCTTC; CDR3 protein: CASSPDRANYGYTF
clone size: NA; V gene: TRBV12-5; CDR3 length: 16; J gene: TRBJ2-1; D gene: TRBD2; CDR3 DNA: TGTGCTAGTGGTTCCCAGCTAGGGAGGGTGGTCAATGAGCAGTTCTTC; CDR3 protein: CASGSQLGRVVNEQFF
clone size: NA; V gene: TRBV7-2; CDR3 length: 14; J gene: TRBJ1-4; D gene: NA; CDR3 DNA: TGTGCCAGCAGTTTTTTGACGAGGAGGGAAAAACTGTTTTTT; CDR3 protein: CASSFLTRREKLFF
clone size: NA; V gene: TRBV7-2; CDR3 length: 13; J gene: TRBJ1-5; D gene: NA; CDR3 DNA: TGTGCCAGCAGCTTAGGCAGGTCACAGCCCCAGCATTTT; CDR3 protein: CASSLGRSQPQHF
clone size: once; V gene: TRBV14; CDR3 length: 14; J gene: TRBJ2-1; D gene: TRBD2; CDR3 DNA: TGTGCCAGCAGCTCGCCGATGGCGGGGGATGAGCAGTTCTTC; CDR3 protein: CASSSPMAGDEQFF
clone size: NA; V gene: TRBV7-9; CDR3 length: 18; J gene: TRBJ2-3; D gene: TRBD2; CDR3 DNA: TGTGCCAGCAGCTCCACCAAACTAGCGGGGGTGTCGGGGGGAACGCAGTATTTT; CDR3 protein: CASSSTKLAGVSGGTQYF
clone size: NA; V gene: TRBV4-2; CDR3 length: 12; J gene: TRBJ2-3; D gene: NA; CDR3 DNA: TGTGCCAGCAGCCAAGCGGGGGATACGCAGTATTTT; CDR3 protein: CASSQAGDTQYF
clone size: NA; V gene: TRBV5-1; CDR3 length: 14; J gene: TRBJ2-2; D gene: NA; CDR3 DNA: TGCGCCAGCAGCTTGGTACAGCTCACCGGGGAGCTGTTTTTT; CDR3 protein: CASSLVQLTGELFF
clone size: NA; V gene: TRBV27; CDR3 length: 18; J gene: TRBJ2-5; D gene: TRBD1; CDR3 DNA: TGTGCCAGCAGTTTATTGGGGACAGGGGATCGGCCGCAAGAGACCCAGTACTTC; CDR3 protein: CASSLLGTGDRPQETQYF
clone size: NA; V gene: TRBV7-8; CDR3 length: 14; J gene: TRBJ1-1; D gene: NA; CDR3 DNA: TGTGCCAGCAGGCCGCGCAGGGATGCCACTGAAGCTTTCTTT; CDR3 protein: CASRPRRDATEAFF
clone size: NA; V gene: TRBV28; CDR3 length: 16; J gene: TRBJ1-2; D gene: TRBD1; CDR3 DNA: TGTGCCAGCAGTGCTTCAACAGGGGGCGTCAGCTATGGCTACACCTTC; CDR3 protein: CASSASTGGVSYGYTF
clone size: NA; V gene: TRBV2; CDR3 length: 14; J gene: TRBJ1-6; D gene: NA; CDR3 DNA: TGTGCCACCACGGTCCGACAGACCAATTCACCCCTCCACTTT; CDR3 protein: CATTVRQTNSPLHF
clone size: NA; V gene: TRBV18; CDR3 length: 11; J gene: TRBJ1-2; D gene: NA; CDR3 DNA: TGTGCCAGCTCAAACAGGGATGGCTACACCTTC; CDR3 protein: CASSNRDGYTF
clone size: once; V gene: TRBV30; CDR3 length: 14; J gene: TRBJ1-4; D gene: TRBD1; CDR3 DNA: TGTGCCTGGAGTGTGACAGGGGTTGGGGAAAAACTGTTTTTT; CDR3 protein: CAWSVTGVGEKLFF
clone size: NA; V gene: TRBV6-6; CDR3 length: 14; J gene: TRBJ1-2; D gene: NA; CDR3 DNA: TGTGCCAGCAGAATGAGGGAGGAAATCGATGGCTACACCTTC; CDR3 protein: CASRMREEIDGYTF
clone size: NA; V gene: TRBV29-1; CDR3 length: 12; J gene: TRBJ1-5; D gene: TRBD1; CDR3 DNA: TGCAGCGTCTGGGACAGGGATCAGCCCCAGCATTTT; CDR3 protein: CSVWDRDQPQHF
clone size: NA; V gene: TRBV7-7; CDR3 length: 14; J gene: TRBJ2-3; D gene: NA; CDR3 DNA: TGTGCCAGCAGCTTATCGGTTAGCACAGATACGCAGTATTTT; CDR3 protein: CASSLSVSTDTQYF
clone size: once; V gene: TRBV6-5; CDR3 length: 13; J gene: TRBJ2-7; D gene: TRBD2; CDR3 DNA: TGTGCCTGCCGGGGGGGATCAGACTACGAGCAGTACTTC; CDR3 protein: CACRGGSDYEQYF
clone size: few; V gene: TRBV5-1; CDR3 length: 18; J gene: TRBJ1-1; D gene: TRBD1; CDR3 DNA: TGCGCCAGCAGCTTGTTAGGCGGGCAGGGGGCATTTGGAACTGAAGCTTTCTTT; CDR3 protein: CASSLLGGQGAFGTEAFF
clone size: NA; V gene: TRBV11-2; CDR3 length: 16; J gene: TRBJ1-1; D gene: NA; CDR3 DNA: TGTGCCAGCAGCTTGAGCGCCAGGGCTCTGAACACTGAAGCTTTCTTT; CDR3 protein: CASSLSARALNTEAFF
clone size: NA; V gene: TRBV19; CDR3 length: 15; J gene: TRBJ1-5; D gene: NA; CDR3 DNA: TGTGCCAGTAGTATTGCGGTTTCAAGCAATCAGCCCCAGCATTTT; CDR3 protein: CASSIAVSSNQPQHF
clone size: NA; V gene: TRBV6-4; CDR3 length: 12; J gene: TRBJ2-1; D gene: NA; CDR3 DNA: TGTGCCAGCAGTGATGGGAGCGATGAGCAGTTCTTC; CDR3 protein: CASSDGSDEQFF
clone size: few; V gene: TRBV27; CDR3 length: 13; J gene: TRBJ2-2; D gene: TRBD1; CDR3 DNA: TGTGCCAGCAGCCTAACAGGGGCCGGGGAGCTGTTTTTT; CDR3 protein: CASSLTGAGELFF
clone size: NA; V gene: TRBV4-1; CDR3 length: 17; J gene: TRBJ2-2; D gene: TRBD1; CDR3 DNA: TGCGCCAGCAGCCAAGATCAAGGGACAGGGAACACCGGGGAGCTGTTTTTT; CDR3 protein: CASSQDQGTGNTGELFF
clone size: NA; V gene: TRBV5-1; CDR3 length: 12; J gene: TRBJ1-2; D gene: TRBD1; CDR3 DNA: TGCGCCAGCACTGGGCAGGGGGATGGCTACACCTTC; CDR3 protein: CASTGQGDGYTF
clone size: NA; V gene: TRBV5-4; CDR3 length: 16; J gene: TRBJ2-2; D gene: NA; CDR3 DNA: TGTGCCAGCAGCTTTTCACCGACATTGAACACCGGGGAGCTGTTTTTT; CDR3 protein: CASSFSPTLNTGELFF
clone size: NA; V gene: TRBV4-1; CDR3 length: 15; J gene: TRBJ1-1; D gene: TRBD1; CDR3 DNA: TGCGCCAGCAGCCATCAACTAGCCACAGGGGCTGAAGCTTTCTTT; CDR3 protein: CASSHQLATGAEAFF
clone size: NA; V gene: TRBV6-5; CDR3 length: 13; J gene: TRBJ1-1; D gene: NA; CDR3 DNA: TGTGCCAGCAGTTACAAGGGGGACACTGAAGCTTTCTTT; CDR3 protein: CASSYKGDTEAFF